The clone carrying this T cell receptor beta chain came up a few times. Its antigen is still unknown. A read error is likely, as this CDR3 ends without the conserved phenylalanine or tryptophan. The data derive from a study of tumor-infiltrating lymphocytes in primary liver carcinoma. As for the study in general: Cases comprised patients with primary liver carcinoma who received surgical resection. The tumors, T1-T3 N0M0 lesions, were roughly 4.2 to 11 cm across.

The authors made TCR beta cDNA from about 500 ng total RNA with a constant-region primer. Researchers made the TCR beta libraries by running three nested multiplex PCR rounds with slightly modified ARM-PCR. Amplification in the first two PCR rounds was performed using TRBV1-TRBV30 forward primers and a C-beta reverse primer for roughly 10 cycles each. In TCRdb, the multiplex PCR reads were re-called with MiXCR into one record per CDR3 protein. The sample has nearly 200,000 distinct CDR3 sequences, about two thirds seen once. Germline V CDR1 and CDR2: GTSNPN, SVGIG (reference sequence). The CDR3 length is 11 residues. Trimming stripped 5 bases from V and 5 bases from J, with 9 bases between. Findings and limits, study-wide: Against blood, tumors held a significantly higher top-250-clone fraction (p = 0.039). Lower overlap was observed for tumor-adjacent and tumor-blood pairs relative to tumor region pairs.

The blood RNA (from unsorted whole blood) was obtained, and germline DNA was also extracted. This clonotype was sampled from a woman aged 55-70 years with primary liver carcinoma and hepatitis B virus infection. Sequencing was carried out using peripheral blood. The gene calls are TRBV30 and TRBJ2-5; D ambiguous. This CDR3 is CAWSIHETQYL. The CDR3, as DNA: TGTGCCTGGTCTATACATGAGACCCAGTACTTA.